This TCR beta chain originates from a study of cytomegalovirus exposure and HLA in healthy donors. Germline CDR1 is SGHRS and CDR2 is YFSETQ. V was clipped by 4 bases and J by 3 bases, with 7 bases between them. This CDR3 has 13 amino acids. PCR employed 60 Vbeta and 13 Jbeta primers. Authors' data handling: A later analysis counted 65 million to 95 million unique TCR beta chains, some 12 million shared. The protocol was immunoSEQ multiplex PCR, while the TCRdb copy is restricted to in-frame clones and leaves out a portion. The V and J calls and the clone size are those of that table, but D and trimming were determined from the DNA. Among approximately 120,000 clones, roughly a sixth were seen once, and the ten largest hold about 3%.

The chain links TRBV5-1 to TRBJ1-4, with D perhaps matching TRBD1 (5 bases). Specimen: PBMCs. This sequence was found in a female donor in good health and CMV-seropositive. This CDR3 reads CASSQGSNEKLFF. CDR3 nucleotides: TGCGCCAGCAGCCAGGGCTCTAATGAAAAACTGTTTTTT.